This T cell receptor beta chain was sequenced during a study of PD-1 blockade in classical Hodgkin lymphoma. Study results and caveats: Possible causes of repertoire differences, disease activity or prior therapy, remain undefined.

All patients experienced relapse after autologous stem cell transplantation, and brentuximab vedotin exposure was variable. V lost 5 bases, J lost 1 base, and 14 bases lay in between. Germline CDR1 SEHNR, CDR2 FQNEAQ (reference sequence). The CDR3 length is 15 residues. On this clone itself: Its antigen is unknown.

The assay was immunoSEQ multiplex PCR, and TCRdb's table has in-frame clones only and misses some. The sample lists about 100,000 clones, roughly 84% occurring once. The sequencing used peripheral blood mononuclear cells (PBMCs), collected at baseline. This chain connects TRBV7-9 to TRBJ1-1; D perhaps matches TRBD1 (6 bases). The TCR comes from a human donor with classical Hodgkin lymphoma. The CDR3 loop is CASSRSGEGNTEAFF. The CDR3, as DNA: TGTGCCAGCAGCCGATCAGGGGAAGGGAACACTGAAGCTTTCTTT.